The 25 T cell receptor beta chains below all came from one sample that was sequenced in a study of PD-1 blockade in classical Hodgkin lymphoma. The time point denotes: newly diagnosed, previously untreated cHL patient sample. Researchers used magnetic negative selection to pull out pure CD4+ T cells from thawed PBMCs. Method: immunoSEQ multiplex PCR; TCRdb's copy keeps in-frame clones and lacks some. The table lists 25,000 to 35,000 clones, about 87% of them singletons, with over 1% in the top ten. Input material: CD4+ T cells from blood. All receptors come from a human donor with classical Hodgkin lymphoma.

The chain carries TRBV6-6 and TRBJ1-2; weak D call: TRBD1 (5 bases). The CDR3 covers 15 residues. Trimming left V 0 bases short and J 7 bases short, with 15 bases between. The germline V gene encodes CDR1 MNHNY and CDR2 SVGAGI (reference sequence). The CDR3 region has the DNA TGTGCCAGCAGTTACTCAGGGGACGGGGGTTTTGGCTACACCTTC. Protein product: CASSYSGDGGFGYTF.

The chain recombines TRBV4-2 with TRBJ2-1; D might be TRBD1 or TRBD2, each matching 5 bases. The CDR3 is made up of 16 amino acids. Germline V gives CDR1 LGHNA, CDR2 YNFKEQ. The ends were cut back, 0 bases at V and 7 bases at J, with 16 bases in the middle. The CDR3 DNA reads TGTGCCAGCAGCCAAGACCAGGGACCCATGGGGAATGAGCAGTTCTTC. Amino acids: CASSQDQGPMGNEQFF.

The chain has TRBV11-2 and TRBJ1-3; 11 bases fit TRBD1. Germline V lookup: CDR1 SGHAT, CDR2 FQNNGV. V was clipped by 8 bases and J by 9 bases; unmatched bases: 6. The CDR3 has 13 amino acids. In DNA, the CDR3 is TGTGCCAGCTCGGGACAGGGGGTCGGCACCATATATTTT. This translates into CASSGQGVGTIYF.

This sequence joins TRBV30 and TRBJ2-7, with TRBD2 matching over 7 bases. Germline CDR1 GTSNPN, CDR2 SVGIG (reference sequence). Unmatched junction bases numbered 4, after V lost 0 bases and J lost 5 bases. This CDR3 is built from 13 residues. For the CDR3, the DNA is TGTGCCTGGAGTGTTAACGGGAGGAACGAGCAGTACGTC. It codes for CAWSVNGRNEQYV.

The chain carries TRBV5-1 and TRBJ2-3, with D unclear. The CDR3 is 16 amino acids. CDR1 is SGHRS and CDR2 is YFSETQ in the germline V gene. V dropped 4 bases and J dropped 3 bases, with 18 bases sitting between them. CDR3 region: CASSPLPDLRTDTQYF. The CDR3 DNA follows: TGCGCCAGCAGCCCTTTGCCGGATCTTCGAACAGATACGCAGTATTTT.

V usage is TRBV29-1 and J usage is TRBJ2-5; 9 positions match TRBD1. Trimming at V came to 6 bases and at J to 3 bases, leaving 2 bases not matched to a gene. Germline V gene data show CDR1 as SQVTM and CDR2 as ANQGSEA. CDR3 length: 12 amino acids. CDR3 in amino acids: CSVGTGKETQYF. DNA of the CDR3: TGCAGCGTGGGGACAGGGAAAGAGACCCAGTACTTC.

The chain recombines TRBV7-2 with TRBJ2-5, with TRBD2 matching over 8 bases. CDR3 length equals 12 residues. The trim removed 5 bases at V and 13 bases at J, leaving 9 bases unmatched. The germline CDR1 and CDR2 sequences are SGHTA and FQGNSA. The CDR3 here is CASSKSGTRRYF. Written as DNA, the CDR3 is TGTGCCAGCAGCAAATCCGGGACTAGGAGGTACTTC. Variable domain in full (rest from reference TRBV7-2 and TRBJ2-5): GAGVSQSPSNKVTEKGKDVELRCDPISGHTALYWYRQSLGQGLEFLIYFQGNSAPDKSGLPSDRFSAERTGGSVSTLTIQRTQQEDSAVYLCASSKSGTRRYFGPGTRLLVL.

The chain joins TRBV9 to TRBJ2-2; a weak D match, TRBD2 (6 bases). CDR3 length: 16 residues. The ends were cut back, 0 bases at V and 1 base at J, with 10 bases in the middle. Germline CDR1 SGDLS, CDR2 YYNGEE. CDR3 sequence (DNA): TGTGCCAGCAGCGTAGTGGCTAGCGTGAACACCGGGGAGCTGTTTTTT. Translated, it gives CASSVVASVNTGELFF.

The rearrangement joins TRBV6-5 to TRBJ1-2; D is undetermined. In germline, CDR1 is MNHEY, CDR2 SVGAGI. The CDR3 extends over 15 amino acids. V gave up 0 bases and J gave up 2 bases, with 10 bases separating them. The CDR3 DNA is TGTGCCAGCAGTTACTCCCCGTTCACGAACTATGGCTACACCTTC. Protein sequence: CASSYSPFTNYGYTF.

The CDR3 loop is CASSLGGENSQYF. CDR3 coding DNA: TGCGCCAGCAGCTTGGGGGGAGAAAACTCGCAGTATTTT. The V and J genes are TRBV5-1 and TRBJ2-3; TRBD2 might be the D (5 bases). Germline loops: CDR1 SGHRS, CDR2 YFSETQ. This CDR3 is 13 amino acids long. V dropped 0 bases and J dropped 10 bases, with 12 bases sitting between them.

The chain employs TRBV7-9 and TRBJ2-4, with D perhaps given as TRBD1 or TRBD2 (5 bases each). The germline gives CDR1 SEHNR, CDR2 FQNEAQ (reference sequence). The germline V and J ends were trimmed by 4 bases and 3 bases, with 13 bases remaining between them. The CDR3 contains 15 residues. CDR3 amino acids: CASSSFGGGKNIQYF. For the CDR3, the DNA is TGTGCCAGCAGCTCGTTTGGGGGTGGCAAAAACATTCAGTACTTC.

The chain has TRBV5-1 and TRBJ1-4, with D perhaps TRBD1 (5 bases). The CDR3 totals 15 residues. Germline loops: CDR1 SGHRS, CDR2 YFSETQ. V was cut by 4 bases and J by 1 base, with 11 bases left in between. This CDR3 reads CASSGPRETNEKLFF. The CDR3 coding sequence is TGCGCCAGCAGCGGCCCCAGGGAAACTAATGAAAAACTGTTTTTT.

This clone was observed once. The chain couples TRBV11-2 to TRBJ2-3, with 7 nucleotides matching TRBD2. Germline V gene lookup returns CDR1 SGHAT and CDR2 FQNNGV. The J segment lost 4 bases and the V segment lost 3 bases, leaving 7 bases of the junction unmatched. The CDR3 spans 15 residues. CDR3 bases: TGTGCCAGCAGCTTTGTCGGGGGGTTTTCAGATACGCAGTATTTT. Protein: CASSFVGGFSDTQYF.

The chain uses TRBV7-9 and TRBJ1-1; no firm D call. The CDR3 is made up of 13 amino acids. Trimming took off 5 bases at V and 9 bases at J, with 16 bases between the two ends. The germline V gene has CDR1 SEHNR and CDR2 FQNEAQ (reference sequence). The CDR3 loop is CASSPRPDSKAFF. The CDR3 nucleotides are TGTGCCAGCAGCCCACGTCCCGATAGTAAAGCTTTCTTT.

The gene calls are TRBV7-8 and TRBJ2-7, with D perhaps TRBD1 (5 bases). Deletions cut 5 bases from V and 2 bases from J, with 10 bases between. The CDR3 is 13 residues long. CDR1 and CDR2 (germline): SGHVS, FQNEAQ. This CDR3 is CASSLQGAYEQYF. Written as DNA, the CDR3 is TGTGCCAGCAGCCTCCAGGGTGCCTACGAGCAGTACTTC. Together with reference TRBV7-8 and TRBJ2-7, the CDR3 gives the full variable domain: GAGVSQSPRYKVAKRGQDVALRCDPISGHVSLFWYQQALGQGPEFLTYFQNEAQLDKSGLPSDRFFAERPEGSVSTLKIQRTQQEDSAVYLCASSLQGAYEQYFGPGTRLTVT.

This clone was observed a single time. The chain uses TRBV28 and TRBJ1-2, with no clear D. Trimming pared 6 bases from V and 5 bases from J, leaving 4 bases between. Germline V CDR1 and CDR2: MDHEN, SYDVKM. The CDR3 consists of 10 residues. The chain's CDR3 is CASSKYGYTF. CDR3 sequence (DNA): TGTGCCAGCAGCAAATATGGCTACACCTTC.

This clone is a singleton in its sample. Its ends do not fully match the called genes, so a read error is possible. V and J are TRBV5-4 and TRBJ2-1, with TRBD2 matching 14 bases. This CDR3 has 15 amino acids. The germline CDR1 and CDR2 sequences are SGHNT and YYREEE (reference sequence). Here the CDR3 DNA reads TGTGCCAGCAGCTTACAGACTAGCGGGAGGGCGCGATGGATCTTC. This sequence encodes CASSLQTSGRARWIF.

A few counts support this clone. This chain uses TRBV7-9 with TRBJ1-1; the D gene is possibly TRBD1 (5 bases). Trimming cost V 0 bases and J 0 bases, with 14 bases left between them. Germline V gene data show CDR1 as SEHNR and CDR2 as FQNEAQ (reference sequence). The CDR3 contains 17 residues. The chain's CDR3 is CASSLAQGVRVNTEAFF. Here the CDR3 DNA reads TGTGCCAGCAGCTTAGCGCAAGGGGTGCGGGTGAACACTGAAGCTTTCTTT. The complete variable domain, with remaining parts taken from reference TRBV7-9 and TRBJ1-1, reads DTGVSQNPRHKITKRGQNVTFRCDPISEHNRLYWYRQTLGQGPEFLTYFQNEAQLEKSRLLSDRFSAERPKGSFSTLEIQRTEQGDSAMYLCASSLAQGVRVNTEAFFGQGTRLTVV.

The V gene is TRBV15, the J gene TRBJ2-1; D gene unclear. Germline values: CDR1 LNHNV, CDR2 YYDKDF (reference sequence). This CDR3 region has 16 residues. V was cut by 1 base and J by 5 bases, with 15 bases left in between. The CDR3 protein is CATSRVPGRADNEQFF. DNA for the CDR3: TGTGCCACCAGCAGAGTCCCCGGACGGGCCGACAATGAGCAGTTCTTC.

The genes are TRBV10-3 and TRBJ1-2; D call uncertain. The CDR3 is 16 residues long. Trimming pared 3 bases from V and 1 base from J, leaving 15 bases between. The germline CDR1 and CDR2 sequences are ENHRY and SYGVKD. CDR3 protein: CAISDPSLRFNYGYTF. The CDR3 nucleotides are TGTGCCATCAGTGACCCTTCACTTCGGTTTAACTATGGCTACACCTTC.

This chain links TRBV27 with TRBJ1-2; possible D gene TRBD1, 5 bases. Trimming left V 6 bases short and J 0 bases short, with 8 bases between. The CDR3 runs to 13 residues. The germline V gene encodes CDR1 MNHEY and CDR2 SMNVEV (reference sequence). CDR3 sequence: CASRGGANYGYTF. The CDR3 DNA follows: TGTGCCAGCAGAGGAGGGGCTAACTATGGCTACACCTTC.

V and J are TRBV6-5 and TRBJ2-1; 9 positions agree with TRBD2. The CDR3 consists of 16 residues. Trimming took 1 base from V and 2 from J; bases not matched to a gene: 3. Per germline, CDR1 MNHEY and CDR2 SVGAGI. Written as DNA, the CDR3 is TGTGCCAGCAGTTACTTTAGCGGGAGTCCCTACAATGAGCAGTTCTTC. Amino acid sequence: CASSYFSGSPYNEQFF.

This clone has more than one count but fewer than ten. The J gene is TRBJ1-2, the V gene TRBV25-1, with unresolved D. CDR1 and CDR2 (germline): MGHDK, SYGVNS. The CDR3 contains 12 residues. V was trimmed by 7 bases and J by 1 base, leaving 7 bases between them. CDR3 coding DNA: TGTGCCAGCATGGTGGGTAACTATGGCTACACCTTC. Protein: CASMVGNYGYTF.

The V and J genes are TRBV2 and TRBJ1-5; no reliable D call. This CDR3 region has 12 residues. CDR1 SNHLY and CDR2 FYNNEI come from the germline V gene. The V end lost 7 bases, the J end lost 7 bases, and 11 bases lay between the germline ends. CDR3 in amino acids: CASTTMGQPQHF. In nucleotides, the CDR3 is TGTGCCAGCACAACGATGGGGCAGCCCCAGCATTTT.

The chain recombines TRBV19 with TRBJ2-2; 8 bases fit TRBD1. Per the germline V gene, CDR1 is LNHDA and CDR2 is SQIVND (reference sequence). V lost 5 bases and J lost 6; bases outside the gene matches: 5. The CDR3 is made up of 14 amino acids. This CDR3 is CASSAWDRPGELFF. The CDR3 DNA sequence: TGTGCCAGTAGTGCCTGGGACAGGCCCGGGGAGCTGTTTTTT.